Listed below are T cell receptor beta chains from one sample, sequenced in a study of blood T cell repertoires in COVID-19. Sequencing was performed with immunoSEQ multiplex PCR; in TCRdb, only in-frame clones are kept and a portion is missing. This table holds 150,000 or so clones, around nine tenths found once. The sample was peripheral blood. These receptors were collected from a human donor in a cohort sampled during active COVID-19. The CDR3 runs from the conserved cysteine through the conserved F or W. A D gene is named only where the DNA matches it firmly. Expanded clones are given a class, and other clones once, few, many or no size at all.

V gene,clone size,J gene,D gene,CDR3 protein,CDR3 DNA
TRBV2,NA,TRBJ2-7,TRBD1,CASARGQGPYEQYF,TGTGCCAGCGCTCGGGGACAGGGGCCCTACGAGCAGTACTTC
TRBV6-5,NA,TRBJ2-3,TRBD2,CATSYGLARDTQYF,TGTGCCACAAGCTATGGACTAGCGAGAGATACGCAGTATTTT
TRBV6-5,NA,TRBJ2-3,NA,CASSRQGLTDTQYF,TGTGCCAGCAGTCGACAGGGACTCACAGATACGCAGTATTTT
TRBV7-9,NA,TRBJ2-5,TRBD2,CASSSLGGQETQYF,TGTGCCAGCAGCTCACTGGGGGGGCAAGAGACCCAGTACTTC
TRBV9,NA,TRBJ2-1,NA,CASSVYDEQFF,TGTGCCAGCAGCGTATATGATGAGCAGTTCTTC
TRBV7-8,NA,TRBJ2-2,TRBD1,CASSFDRVVGELFF,TGTGCCAGCAGTTTCGACAGGGTGGTCGGGGAGCTGTTTTTT
TRBV7-2,NA,TRBJ2-1,TRBD2,CASSPRTSGYNEQFF,TGTGCCAGCAGCCCCAGGACTAGCGGATACAATGAGCAGTTCTTC
TRBV28,NA,TRBJ2-7,NA,CASSLSGEYEQYF,TGTGCCAGCAGTTTGTCCGGGGAGTACGAGCAGTACTTC
TRBV6-5,NA,TRBJ1-1,NA,CASRGSGAFDTEAFF,TGTGCCAGCCGAGGTAGCGGGGCGTTCGACACTGAAGCTTTCTTT
TRBV20-1,NA,TRBJ1-1,NA,CSARLAHEAFF,TGCAGTGCTCGACTGGCGCATGAAGCTTTCTTT
TRBV19,NA,TRBJ1-4,TRBD1,CASSRQGANEKLFF,TGTGCCAGTAGCCGACAGGGGGCTAATGAAAAACTGTTTTTT
TRBV3-1/TRBV3-2,NA,TRBJ2-7,NA,CASSPLTGSYEQYF,TGTGCCAGCAGCCCCCTGACAGGCTCCTACGAGCAGTACTTC
TRBV7-8,NA,TRBJ2-7,TRBD2,CASSGAGGTYEQYF,TGTGCCAGCAGCGGCGCGGGGGGGACCTACGAGCAGTACTTC
TRBV6-4,NA,TRBJ2-1,TRBD1,CASSKLGQANEQFF,TGTGCCAGCAGTAAGCTTGGACAGGCTAATGAGCAGTTCTTC
TRBV5-1,once,TRBJ2-1,NA,CASSLQGVSYEQFF,TGCGCCAGCAGCTTGCAAGGAGTCAGCTATGAGCAGTTCTTC
TRBV18,NA,TRBJ2-3,NA,CASSPPGFTDTQYF,TGTGCCAGCTCACCCCCAGGATTCACAGATACGCAGTATTTT
TRBV5-1,NA,TRBJ2-7,TRBD2,CASSLEGTSVYEQYF,TGCGCCAGCAGCTTGGAAGGGACTAGCGTCTACGAGCAGTACTTC
TRBV10-2,NA,TRBJ2-3,TRBD2,CASSDWGTSGTHRDTQYF,TGCGCCAGCAGTGATTGGGGAACTAGCGGAACCCACAGAGATACGCAGTATTTT
TRBV18,NA,TRBJ2-7,NA,CASSPRSGLQYEQYF,TGTGCCAGCTCACCACGCTCGGGTCTCCAATACGAGCAGTACTTC
TRBV10-3,NA,TRBJ1-1,NA,CAKTRNSEAFF,TGTGCCAAGACACGAAACTCTGAAGCTTTCTTT
TRBV19,NA,TRBJ1-2,NA,CASSPGGGATFYGYTF,TGTGCCAGTAGTCCCGGTGGGGGCGCTACTTTCTATGGCTACACCTTC
TRBV9,NA,TRBJ1-5,NA,CASSPYPGNQPQHF,TGTGCCAGCAGCCCCTACCCAGGGAACCAGCCCCAGCATTTT
TRBV2,NA,TRBJ2-7,NA,CASSAQGYYEQYF,TGTGCCAGCAGTGCCCAGGGCTACTACGAGCAGTACTTC
TRBV6-5,NA,TRBJ1-5,TRBD1,CASRGQGVSNQPQHF,TGTGCCAGCAGGGGACAGGGAGTGAGCAATCAGCCCCAGCATTTT
TRBV13,NA,TRBJ2-7,NA,CASSSQYRSYEQYF,TGTGCCAGCAGCTCACAATACAGGTCCTACGAGCAGTACTTC
TRBV19,NA,TRBJ2-7,TRBD1,CASNTGGSYEQYF,TGTGCCAGCAATACAGGGGGTTCCTACGAGCAGTACTTC
TRBV6-1,NA,TRBJ1-6,NA,CASSDAAGESPLHF,TGTGCCAGCAGTGATGCGGCCGGGGAGTCACCCCTCCACTTT
TRBV28,NA,TRBJ2-7,NA,CASSFEIAGVYEQYF,TGTGCCAGCAGTTTTGAAATAGCAGGGGTCTACGAGCAGTACTTC
TRBV30,once,TRBJ1-4,TRBD1,CAWSVLIGQETNEKLFF,TGTGCCTGGAGTGTACTAATTGGACAGGAGACTAATGAAAAACTGTTTTTT
TRBV7-2,NA,TRBJ2-7,NA,CASSLRLGRAYEQYF,TGTGCCAGCAGCTTAAGACTAGGGAGAGCCTACGAGCAGTACTTC
TRBV5-5,NA,TRBJ2-7,TRBD2,CASSLGTSGIYEQYF,TGTGCCAGCAGCTTAGGGACTAGCGGGATCTACGAGCAGTACTTC
TRBV1,NA,TRBJ2-1,NA,CTSSQDTGHPYEQFF,TGCACCAGCAGCCAAGATACGGGACACCCCTATGAGCAGTTCTTC
TRBV7-9,NA,TRBJ2-2,TRBD2,CASSFSGATTGELFF,TGTGCCAGCAGCTTTAGCGGGGCGACCACCGGGGAGCTGTTTTTT
TRBV7-8,NA,TRBJ1-6,NA,CASSPGGNSPLHF,TGTGCCAGCAGCCCTGGGGGGAATTCACCCCTCCACTTT
TRBV28,NA,TRBJ2-7,NA,CASSLGGAPYEQYF,TGTGCCAGCAGTTTAGGAGGGGCGCCCTACGAGCAGTACTTC
TRBV5-4,NA,TRBJ2-1,TRBD2,CASSLAGLAGGRNEQFF,TGTGCCAGCAGCTTGGCCGGCCTAGCGGGAGGGCGGAATGAGCAGTTCTTC
TRBV21-1,NA,TRBJ2-7,NA,CASSKQGAFSYYEQYF,TGTGCCAGCAGCAAGCAGGGGGCTTTCTCCTACTACGAGCAGTACTTC
TRBV4-1,NA,TRBJ2-7,NA,CASSQPLGITSYEQYF,TGCGCCAGCAGCCAACCACTAGGGATTACGTCCTACGAGCAGTACTTC
TRBV14,NA,TRBJ2-1,TRBD2,CASRASGRGGYNEQFF,TGTGCCAGCAGAGCTAGCGGGAGGGGAGGCTACAATGAGCAGTTCTTC
TRBV6-2/TRBV6-3,few,TRBJ1-5,NA,CASSPLTRLSNQPQHF,TGTGCCAGCAGTCCCTTGACCCGACTTAGCAATCAGCCCCAGCATTTT
TRBV7-8,NA,TRBJ2-7,NA,CASSPPIREGYEQYF,TGTGCCAGCAGCCCGCCGATCCGGGAAGGCTACGAGCAGTACTTC
TRBV28,NA,TRBJ2-1,TRBD2,CASRNPSGHFNEQFF,TGTGCCAGCAGAAATCCTAGCGGGCACTTCAATGAGCAGTTCTTC
TRBV7-2,NA,TRBJ2-5,NA,CASSYQGGDLETQYF,TGTGCCAGCAGCTATCAGGGCGGGGATTTGGAGACCCAGTACTTC
TRBV18,NA,TRBJ1-1,NA,CASSPYAVNTEAFF,TGTGCCAGTTCACCATATGCAGTGAACACTGAAGCTTTCTTT
TRBV7-9,NA,TRBJ2-3,NA,CASRGGLGPGDTQYF,TGTGCCAGCAGGGGGGGGCTGGGGCCCGGAGATACGCAGTATTTT
TRBV25-1,few,TRBJ2-2,NA,CASGGAPGTGELFF,TGTGCCAGCGGAGGGGCGCCGGGGACCGGGGAGCTGTTTTTT
TRBV5-1,few,TRBJ1-1,NA,CASQPGLTNTEAFF,TGCGCCAGCCAGCCGGGACTAACGAACACTGAAGCTTTCTTT
TRBV19,NA,TRBJ1-2,TRBD1,CASRGTGAFNYGYTF,TGTGCCAGTAGGGGGACAGGGGCCTTTAACTATGGCTACACCTTC
TRBV5-1,NA,TRBJ1-2,NA,CASSRDGDYGYTF,TGCGCCAGCAGTCGGGATGGGGACTATGGCTACACCTTC
TRBV7-8,NA,TRBJ2-6,TRBD1,CASSARQGAIAGANVLTF,TGTGCCAGCAGCGCGCGACAGGGGGCGATAGCTGGGGCCAACGTCCTGACTTTC
TRBV9,NA,TRBJ2-3,TRBD2,CASSFSGGLSDTQYF,TGTGCCAGCAGTTTTAGCGGGGGGCTCTCAGATACGCAGTATTTT
TRBV28,NA,TRBJ1-2,NA,CASSLAQNTNYGYTF,TGTGCCAGCAGTTTAGCACAGAATACTAACTATGGCTACACCTTC
TRBV3-1/TRBV3-2,NA,TRBJ1-2,TRBD1,CASSIPQGEAYGYTF,TGTGCCAGCAGCATCCCACAGGGGGAGGCCTATGGCTACACCTTC